The clone carrying this T cell receptor beta chain was recorded a few times. With 3 bases clipped from V and 6 bases from J, the junction kept 3 bases outside the gene matches. This CDR3 is built from 14 residues. The germline CDR1 and CDR2 sequences are SGHTA and FQGNSA. This sample was included in a study of blood T cell repertoires in COVID-19. Study in general: COVID-19 samples, acute and convalescent, were from the United States, Italy and Spain. Sample material is recorded as cDNA or gDNA derived from T cells, B-cell-depleted T cells, or PBMCs.

Sequenced by immunoSEQ multiplex PCR; TCRdb stores in-frame clones only, minus some. The data show roughly 250,000 clones, 70% to 90% seen once. The specimen sequenced was peripheral blood. The chain recombines TRBV7-2 with TRBJ1-5, with 9 bases lining up with TRBD1. The TCR sequence derives from a woman in her 40s who had recovered from COVID-19. CDR3 DNA sequence: TGTGCCAGCAGCTTTCAGGACAGGGGTCAGCCCCAGCATTTT. Its translation is CASSFQDRGQPQHF. Full variable domain (missing parts from reference TRBV7-2 and TRBJ1-5): GAGVSQSPSNKVTEKGKDVELRCDPISGHTALYWYRQSLGQGLEFLIYFQGNSAPDKSGLPSDRFSAERTGGSVSTLTIQRTQQEDSAVYLCASSFQDRGQPQHFGDGTRLSIL.